These 9 T cell receptor beta chains originate from one sample sequenced in a study of blood T cell repertoires in COVID-19. The repertoire was sequenced with immunoSEQ multiplex PCR; TCRdb's copy has only in-frame clones and lacks some. This repertoire shows around 100,000 clones, roughly nine tenths found once; its top ten account for under 6.5%. Sample: peripheral blood. These receptors all come from a woman aged 45-59 years with COVID-19, enrolled during active disease.

The V call is TRBV4-2, the J call TRBJ2-1; TRBD1 aligns across 8 bases. The length of the CDR3 is 15 residues. The germline gives CDR1 LGHNA, CDR2 YNFKEQ. V was pared by 2 bases and J by 3 bases, with 3 bases of the junction left unmatched. Here the CDR3 reads CASSQQQGGYNEQFF. CDR3 bases: TGTGCCAGCAGCCAACAACAGGGGGGCTACAATGAGCAGTTCTTC.

The J gene is TRBJ1-1, the V gene TRBV10-3, with D possibly TRBD1 on 6 matching bases. V was trimmed by 7 bases and J by 1 base, leaving 10 bases between them. The CDR3 extends over 13 amino acids. Per the germline V gene, CDR1 is ENHRY and CDR2 is SYGVKD. Written as DNA, the CDR3 is TGTGCCATCACCCAGACAGGGAACACTGAAGCTTTCTTT. Protein sequence: CAITQTGNTEAFF.

This clone was seen only once. Other nucleotide sequences from this sample produce the same CDR3. This chain joins TRBV19 and TRBJ1-5, with no clear D. CDR3 length: 14 amino acids. Trimming removed 3 bases from V and 3 bases from J, with 9 bases in between. Germline V lookup: CDR1 LNHDA, CDR2 SQIVND (reference sequence). The CDR3 nucleotides read TGTGCCAGTAGTATCTACAGCCTCAATCAGCCCCAGCATTTT. Translating it yields CASSIYSLNQPQHF.

The CDR3 loop reads CASSRDTTTQYF. CDR3 DNA sequence: TGTGCCAGCAGCCGGGACACAACAACCCAGTACTTC. The chain uses TRBV7-2 and TRBJ2-5; TRBD1 is a possible D gene (6 bases). V was cut by 5 bases and J by 8 bases, with 12 bases left in between. From germline, CDR1 is SGHTA and CDR2 FQGNSA. The CDR3 spans 12 residues.

CDR3 in DNA: TGTGCCAGTAGTAAGCAGGGGAAAGCCGGGGAGCTGTTTTTT. This encodes CASSKQGKAGELFF. The chain carries TRBV19 and TRBJ2-2, with TRBD1 as a possible D gene (6 bases). The CDR3 has 14 amino acids. Trimming cost V 4 bases and J 6 bases, with 12 bases left between them. Looked up from germline, CDR1 is LNHDA and CDR2 is SQIVND (reference sequence).

The rearrangement joins TRBV3-1 (or the pseudogene TRBV3-2) to TRBJ1-2, with 9 bases lining up with TRBD1. Trimming cost V 2 bases and J 8 bases; bases outside gene matches: 6. The CDR3 spans 14 residues. Germline V gene lookup returns CDR1 LGHDT and CDR2 YNNKEL (reference sequence). The CDR3 here is CASSQRDRARGYTF. Here the CDR3 DNA reads TGTGCCAGCAGCCAACGGGACAGGGCGAGAGGCTACACCTTC.

This chain joins TRBV13 and TRBJ1-1, with 8 bases aligning to TRBD1. The CDR3 is 15 residues long. CDR1 and CDR2 from the germline V gene are PRHDT and FYEKMQ (reference sequence). V shed 3 bases and J 5 bases; nucleotides not matched to a gene: 8. CDR3 in DNA: TGTGCCAGCAGCTTCGACCCGACAGGGGAAACTGAAGCTTTCTTT. Translation gives CASSFDPTGETEAFF.

The chain combines TRBV19 with TRBJ2-3; 9 bases line up with TRBD1. The CDR3 is 15 amino acids. V lost 4 bases and J lost 3; bases outside the gene matches: 5. The germline V gene has CDR1 LNHDA and CDR2 SQIVND (reference sequence). CDR3 in DNA: TGTGCCAGTAGTACTACAGGGGGCATAACAGATACGCAGTATTTT. It yields the protein CASSTTGGITDTQYF. The full variable domain, completed using reference TRBV19 and TRBJ2-3, is DGGITQSPKYLFRKEGQNVTLSCEQNLNHDAMYWYRQDPGQGLRLIYYSQIVNDFQKGDIAEGYSVSREKKESFPLTVTSAQKNPTAFYLCASSTTGGITDTQYFGPGTRLTVL.

This chain uses TRBV2 with TRBJ1-4, with unresolved D. CDR1 SNHLY and CDR2 FYNNEI come from the germline V gene. This CDR3 region has 14 residues. V was pared by 9 bases and J by 3 bases, with 14 bases between. The CDR3 coding sequence is TGTGCCAGTCGGTATGAGCTCTCTAATGAAAAACTGTTTTTT. This sequence encodes CASRYELSNEKLFF.